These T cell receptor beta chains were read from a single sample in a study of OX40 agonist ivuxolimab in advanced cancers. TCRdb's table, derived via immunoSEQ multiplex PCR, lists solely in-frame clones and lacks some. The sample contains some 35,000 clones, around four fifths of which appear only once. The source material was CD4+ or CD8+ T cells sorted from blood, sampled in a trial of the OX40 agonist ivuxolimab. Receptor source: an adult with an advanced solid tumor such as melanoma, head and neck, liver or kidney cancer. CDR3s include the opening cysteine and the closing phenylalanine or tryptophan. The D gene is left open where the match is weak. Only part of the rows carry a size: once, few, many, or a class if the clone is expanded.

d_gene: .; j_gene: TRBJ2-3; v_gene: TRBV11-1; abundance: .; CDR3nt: TGTGCCAGCAGCCCCGGACCCACAGCGGCGCAGTATTTT; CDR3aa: CASSPGPTAAQYF
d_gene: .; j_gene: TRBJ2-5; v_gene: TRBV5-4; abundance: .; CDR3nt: TGTGCCAGCAGGGCGGGGCTATCTCAGGAGACCCAGTACTTC; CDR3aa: CASRAGLSQETQYF
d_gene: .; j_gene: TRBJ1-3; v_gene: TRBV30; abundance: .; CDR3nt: TGTGCCTGGAGGCCTCGATTCTCTGGAAACACCATATATTTT; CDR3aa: CAWRPRFSGNTIYF
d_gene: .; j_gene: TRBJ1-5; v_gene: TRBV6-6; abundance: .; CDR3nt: TGTGCCAGCAGGCCTAGGGGTAGCAATCAGCCCCAGCATTTT; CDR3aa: CASRPRGSNQPQHF
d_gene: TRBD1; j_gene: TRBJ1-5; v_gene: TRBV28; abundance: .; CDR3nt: TGTGCCAGCAAGCGGGACAGTTCCCCTGGCAATCAGCCCCAGCATTTT; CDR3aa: CASKRDSSPGNQPQHF
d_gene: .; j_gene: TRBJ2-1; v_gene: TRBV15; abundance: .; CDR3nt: TGTGCCACCAGCAGAGAAGGGTGGACGGGGAATGAGCAGTTCTTC; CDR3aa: CATSREGWTGNEQFF
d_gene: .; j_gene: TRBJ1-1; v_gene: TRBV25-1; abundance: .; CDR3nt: TGTGCCAGCAGTGTAAAAGACGGGAACACTGAAGCTTTCTTT; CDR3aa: CASSVKDGNTEAFF
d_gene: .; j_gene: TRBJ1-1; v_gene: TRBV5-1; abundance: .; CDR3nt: TGCGCCAGCAGCTTGAACATGAACACTGAAGCTTTCTTT; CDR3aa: CASSLNMNTEAFF
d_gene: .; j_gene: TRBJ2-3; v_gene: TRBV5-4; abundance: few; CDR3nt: TGTGCCAGCAGCTTCTTTCGGGTCTCACGCACAGATACGCAGTATTTT; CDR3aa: CASSFFRVSRTDTQYF
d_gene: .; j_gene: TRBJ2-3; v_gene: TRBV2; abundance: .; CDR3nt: TGTGCCAGCTCCCCTTCTTCGGCAGATACGCAGTATTTT; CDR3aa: CASSPSSADTQYF
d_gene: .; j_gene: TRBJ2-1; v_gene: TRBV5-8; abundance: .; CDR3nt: TGTGCCAGCAGCTTCCACAGATTTGAGCAGTTCTTC; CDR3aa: CASSFHRFEQFF
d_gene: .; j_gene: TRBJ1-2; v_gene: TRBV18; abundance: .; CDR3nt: TGTGCCAGCTCACGGGATCGGGGGCGCGTTGGCTACACCTTC; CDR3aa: CASSRDRGRVGYTF
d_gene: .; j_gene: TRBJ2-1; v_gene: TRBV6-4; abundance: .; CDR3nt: TGTGCCAGCAGTGACTCAAGTGAAGCTGCCTACAATGAGCAGTTCTTC; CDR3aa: CASSDSSEAAYNEQFF
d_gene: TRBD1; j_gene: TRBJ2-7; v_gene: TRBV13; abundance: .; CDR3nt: TGTGCCAGCAGTTTCCTAGACAGGGTCCACGAGCAGTACTTC; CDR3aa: CASSFLDRVHEQYF
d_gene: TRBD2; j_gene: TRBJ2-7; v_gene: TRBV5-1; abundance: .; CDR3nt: TGCGCCAGCAGCTCTACTAGCGGGGGGCGTCTAAACGAGCAGTACTTC; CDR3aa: CASSSTSGGRLNEQYF
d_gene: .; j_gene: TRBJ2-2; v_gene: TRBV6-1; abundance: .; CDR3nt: TGTGCCACCCGGCTAGGGGAGTGGAACACCGGGGAGCTGTTTTTT; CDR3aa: CATRLGEWNTGELFF
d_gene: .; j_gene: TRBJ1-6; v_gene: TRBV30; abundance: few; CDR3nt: TGTGCCTGGAGGGCCGGGAGCCTAAATTCACCCCTCCACTTT; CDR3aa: CAWRAGSLNSPLHF
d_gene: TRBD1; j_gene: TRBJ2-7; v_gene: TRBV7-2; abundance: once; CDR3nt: TGTGCCAGCAGCTTAGCAGGGGGCGGTTACGAGCAGTACTTC; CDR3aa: CASSLAGGGYEQYF
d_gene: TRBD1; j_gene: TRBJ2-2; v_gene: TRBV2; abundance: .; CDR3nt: TGTGCCAGCAGAACAGGGGGCGCCAACACCGGGGAGCTGTTTTTT; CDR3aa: CASRTGGANTGELFF
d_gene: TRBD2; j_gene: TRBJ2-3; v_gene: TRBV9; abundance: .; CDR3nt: TGTGCCAGCAGCGTAGTTGCGGGAGTCACAGATACGCAGTATTTT; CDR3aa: CASSVVAGVTDTQYF
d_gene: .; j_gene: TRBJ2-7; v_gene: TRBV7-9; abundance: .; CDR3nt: TGTGCCAGCAGCCCACCAGACAGGATCTACGAGCAGTACTTC; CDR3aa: CASSPPDRIYEQYF
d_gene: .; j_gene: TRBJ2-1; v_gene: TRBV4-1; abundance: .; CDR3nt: TGCGCCAGCAGCCAAGTTTATCGGGACGGTTCTGAGCAGTTCTTC; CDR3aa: CASSQVYRDGSEQFF
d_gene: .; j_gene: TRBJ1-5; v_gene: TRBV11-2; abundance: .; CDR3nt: TGTGCCAGCAGCTTAGACTCTATGGGTTATAGCAATCAGCCCCAGCATTTT; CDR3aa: CASSLDSMGYSNQPQHF
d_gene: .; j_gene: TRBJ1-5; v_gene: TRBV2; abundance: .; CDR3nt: TGTGCCAGCAGTGAAGTGTCAGGGGTGGGGCAGCCCCAGCATTTT; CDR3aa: CASSEVSGVGQPQHF
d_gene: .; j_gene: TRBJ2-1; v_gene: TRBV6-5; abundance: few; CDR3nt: TGTGCCAGCAGCCGGGACTGGTCCCGTGAGCAGTTCTTC; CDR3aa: CASSRDWSREQFF
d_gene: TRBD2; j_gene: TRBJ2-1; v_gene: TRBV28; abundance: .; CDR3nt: TGTGCCACCTGGGGCGGGAGCATCTACAATGAGCAGTTCTTC; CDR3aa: CATWGGSIYNEQFF
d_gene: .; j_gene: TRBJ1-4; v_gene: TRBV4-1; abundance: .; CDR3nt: TGCGCCAGCAGCCAAGTCGACAGGCTGGGTGAAAAACTGTTTTTT; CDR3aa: CASSQVDRLGEKLFF
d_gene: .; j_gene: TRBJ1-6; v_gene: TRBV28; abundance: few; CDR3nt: TGTGCCAGCCGGCACCGCTCGAATTCACCCCTCCACTTT; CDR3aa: CASRHRSNSPLHF
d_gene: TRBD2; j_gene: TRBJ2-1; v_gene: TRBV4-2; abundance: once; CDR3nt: TGTGCCAGCAGCCAAGAGTCTAGCGGGGGGTCGTACAATGAGCAGTTCTTC; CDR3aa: CASSQESSGGSYNEQFF
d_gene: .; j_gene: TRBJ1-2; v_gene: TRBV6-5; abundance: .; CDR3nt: TGTGCCAGCAGTTACTCGACCGAGCCCTATGGCTACACCTTC; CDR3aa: CASSYSTEPYGYTF
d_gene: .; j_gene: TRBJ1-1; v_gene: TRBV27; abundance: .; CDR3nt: TGTGCCAGCAGTTTAAAGGGATCTGAAGCTTTCTTT; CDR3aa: CASSLKGSEAFF
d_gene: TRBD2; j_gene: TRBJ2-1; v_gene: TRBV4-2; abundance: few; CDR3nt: TGTGCCAGCAGCCAACGGGGGGGGAGCTCCTACAATGAGCAGTTCTTC; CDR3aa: CASSQRGGSSYNEQFF
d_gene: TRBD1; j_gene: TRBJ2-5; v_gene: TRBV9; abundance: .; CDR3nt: TGTGCCAGCAGCGTAGGGCAGGGGGTACTGGGGACCCAGTACTTC; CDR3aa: CASSVGQGVLGTQYF
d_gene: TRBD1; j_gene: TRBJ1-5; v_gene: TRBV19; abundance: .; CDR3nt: TGTGCCAGTAGTACCTACGGGACAGACAATCAGCCCCAGCATTTT; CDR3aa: CASSTYGTDNQPQHF
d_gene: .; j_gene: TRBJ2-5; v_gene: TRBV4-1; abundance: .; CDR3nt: TGCGCCAGCAGGAACTTACAGGGGAGGGAGACCCAGTACTTC; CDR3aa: CASRNLQGRETQYF
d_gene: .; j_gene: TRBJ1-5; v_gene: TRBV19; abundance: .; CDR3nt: TGTGCCAGTAGTAAGTCCAGGGGCTTCAATCAGCCCCAGCATTTT; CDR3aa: CASSKSRGFNQPQHF
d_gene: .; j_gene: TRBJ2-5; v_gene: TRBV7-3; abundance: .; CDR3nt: TGTGCCAGCAGCTTGACTGGCGGCGGGACCCAGTACTTC; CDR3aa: CASSLTGGGTQYF
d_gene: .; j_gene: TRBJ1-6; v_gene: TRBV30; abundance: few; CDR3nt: TGTGCCTGGAGTGTACTGAATAATTCACCCCTCCACTTT; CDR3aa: CAWSVLNNSPLHF
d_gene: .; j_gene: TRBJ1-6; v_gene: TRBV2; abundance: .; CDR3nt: TGTGCCAGCAGTGAAACCGGCAGGGTGACTTCACCCCTCCACTTT; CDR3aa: CASSETGRVTSPLHF
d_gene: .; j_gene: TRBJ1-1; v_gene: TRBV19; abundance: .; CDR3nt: TGTGCCAGTAGTCGGAGGTTAGAAGCTTTCTTT; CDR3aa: CASSRRLEAFF
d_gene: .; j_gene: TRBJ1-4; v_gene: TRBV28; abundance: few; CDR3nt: TGTGCCAGCAGTTTCGGAGGGGTTAATGAAAAACTGTTTTTT; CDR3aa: CASSFGGVNEKLFF
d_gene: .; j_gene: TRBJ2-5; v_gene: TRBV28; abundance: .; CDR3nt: TGTGCCAGCAGCTTGGACACAGCTGTGTACTTC; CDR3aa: CASSLDTAVYF
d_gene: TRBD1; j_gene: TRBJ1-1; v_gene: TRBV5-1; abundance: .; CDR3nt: TGCGCCAGCAGCTTGGACAGGGGGGACCTTGTAATGAACACTGAAGCTTTCTTT; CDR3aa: CASSLDRGDLVMNTEAFF
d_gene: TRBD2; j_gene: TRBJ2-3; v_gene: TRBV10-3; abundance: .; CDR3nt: TGTGCCATCAGTGAGTCGAAGTCGAGCGGGGGGGCTGTAGATACGCAGTATTTT; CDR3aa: CAISESKSSGGAVDTQYF
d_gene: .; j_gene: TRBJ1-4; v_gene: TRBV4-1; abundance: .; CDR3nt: TGCGCCAGCAGCCAAGGAGTGTGGAGAACTAATGAAAAACTGTTTTTT; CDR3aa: CASSQGVWRTNEKLFF
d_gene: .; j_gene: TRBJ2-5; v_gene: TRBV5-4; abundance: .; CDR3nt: TGTGCCAGCAGCGTGCCGGGACATCGTAGCGAGACCCAGTACTTC; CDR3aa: CASSVPGHRSETQYF
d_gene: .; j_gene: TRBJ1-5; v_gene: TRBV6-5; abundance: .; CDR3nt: TGTGCCAGCAGGCGAAGACACCATAGCAATCAGCCCCAGCATTTT; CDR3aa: CASRRRHHSNQPQHF
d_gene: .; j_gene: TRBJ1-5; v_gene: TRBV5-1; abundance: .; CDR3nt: TGCGCCAACCACCCGGGACATAGCAATCAGCCCCAGCATTTT; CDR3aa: CANHPGHSNQPQHF
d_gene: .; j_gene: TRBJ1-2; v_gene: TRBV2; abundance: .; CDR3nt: TGTGCCAGCCGACAAGGGACCTATGGCTACACCTTC; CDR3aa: CASRQGTYGYTF
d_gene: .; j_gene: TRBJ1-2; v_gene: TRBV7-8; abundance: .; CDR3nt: TGTGCCAGCAGCGAACGAGAGACGACAGGTGGCCACACCTTC; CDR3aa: CASSERETTGGHTF
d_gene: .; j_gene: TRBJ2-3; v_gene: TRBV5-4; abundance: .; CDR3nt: TGTGCCAGCACCATCCTAAGGCGGGACGGGTCGGATACGCAGTATTTT; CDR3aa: CASTILRRDGSDTQYF